The 15 T cell receptor beta chains below all came from one sample that was sequenced in a study of CD8+ T cells in alopecia areata. Described treatment: oral pan-JAK inhibitor, 5-10 mg twice daily. It was cDNA, reverse transcribed from extracted RNA, that served as the sequencing template. TCRdb keeps only in-frame clones here, not all; method: immunoSEQ multiplex PCR. This sample carries some 42,000 clones, just under 95% of them seen once, and the ten largest clones take approximately 17%. The source material was CD8+ T cells sorted from blood, sampled at week 24, from a patient treated with tofacitinib. These receptors originate from a human donor with alopecia areata.

The CDR3 bases are TGTGCCAGCAGCTTATATCTGGCTAGCGGATTCTACGAGCAGTACTTC. Translating it yields CASSLYLASGFYEQYF. The genes are TRBV7-2 and TRBJ2-7, with 7 positions matching TRBD2. The CDR3 spans 16 residues. J was trimmed by 3 bases and V by 2 bases; bases with no gene match: 10. Germline assignment: CDR1 SGHTA and CDR2 FQGNSA.

The rearrangement uses TRBV6-4 and TRBJ2-5; TRBD2 might be the D (6 bases). Germline-derived CDR1 and CDR2 are MRHNA and SNTAGT. The CDR3 covers 15 residues. V was shortened by 2 bases and J by 1 base, with 11 bases between the two germline ends. This CDR3 reads CASSDRPGLQETQYF. In DNA, the CDR3 is TGTGCCAGCAGTGACCGGCCGGGACTCCAAGAGACCCAGTACTTC.

The J gene is TRBJ2-2, the V gene TRBV25-1; the D gene is possibly TRBD1 (6 bases). The germline CDR1 and CDR2 sequences are MGHDK and SYGVNS. This CDR3 contains 13 residues. The CDR3 loop is CASWGLYPGELFF. DNA of the CDR3: TGTGCGTCATGGGGGCTATACCCCGGGGAGCTGTTTTTT.

The chain combines TRBV7-9 with TRBJ2-3; 9 bases align to TRBD1. CDR1 and CDR2 from the germline V gene are SEHNR and FQNEAQ (reference sequence). V lost 2 bases and J lost 3; bases outside the gene matches: 3. This CDR3 spans 15 amino acids. CDR3: CASSLWTGETDTQYF. The CDR3 DNA sequence: TGTGCCAGCAGCTTATGGACAGGGGAGACAGATACGCAGTATTTT. The variable domain in full, completed from reference TRBV7-9 and TRBJ2-3, reads DTGVSQNPRHKITKRGQNVTFRCDPISEHNRLYWYRQTLGQGPEFLTYFQNEAQLEKSRLLSDRFSAERPKGSFSTLEIQRTEQGDSAMYLCASSLWTGETDTQYFGPGTRLTVL.

This clone showed up just once. The chain recombines TRBV27 with TRBJ2-3; D call uncertain. The V and J ends lost 5 bases and 2 bases respectively, with 5 bases between them. In germline, CDR1 is MNHEY, CDR2 SMNVEV (reference sequence). This CDR3 has 12 amino acids. Here the CDR3 reads CASSILTDTQYF. Written as DNA, the CDR3 is TGTGCCAGCAGTATTCTCACAGATACGCAGTATTTT.

The V call is TRBV5-6, the J call TRBJ2-1; the match to TRBD2 covers 8 bases. CDR1 SGHDT and CDR2 YYEEEE come from the germline V gene. J was trimmed by 4 bases and V by 0 bases; bases with no gene match: 6. This CDR3 spans 16 amino acids. The CDR3 sequence is CASSLASSGSYNEQFF. The CDR3 DNA reads TGTGCCAGCAGCTTGGCCTCTAGCGGGTCTTACAATGAGCAGTTCTTC.

The V and J genes are TRBV27 and TRBJ2-1; D unresolved. Germline loops: CDR1 MNHEY, CDR2 SMNVEV (reference sequence). The CDR3 spans 17 residues. Between the trimmed V and J ends, which lost 1 base and 0 bases, there was a span of 13 bases. The CDR3 loop is CASSLFTDPSSYNEQFF. The CDR3 DNA sequence: TGTGCCAGCAGTTTATTTACCGATCCTAGCTCCTACAATGAGCAGTTCTTC.

The CDR3: CASSSGSTYEQYF. For the CDR3, the DNA is TGTGCCAGCAGCTCGGGGTCTACCTACGAGCAGTACTTC. The chain couples TRBV11-2 to TRBJ2-7; TRBD2 might be the D (5 bases). Per the germline V gene, CDR1 is SGHAT and CDR2 is FQNNGV. Trimming took 4 bases from V and 2 from J, leaving 9 bases between them. The CDR3 contains 13 residues. Full variable domain (rest looked up from reference TRBV11-2 and TRBJ2-7): EAGVAQSPRYKIIEKRQSVAFWCNPISGHATLYWYQQILGQGPKLLIQFQNNGVVDDSQLPKDRFSAERLKGVDSTLKIQPAKLEDSAVYLCASSSGSTYEQYFGPGTRLTVT.

This clone was observed a single time. This rearrangement joins TRBV27 to TRBJ2-3; TRBD1 might be the D (5 bases). Per the germline V gene, CDR1 is MNHEY and CDR2 is SMNVEV (reference sequence). This CDR3 is built from 13 residues. Between the trimmed V and J ends, which lost 7 bases and 1 base, there was a span of 9 bases. The CDR3 DNA sequence: TGTGCCAGCACTGGCAGGGGCACAGATACGCAGTATTTT. It codes for CASTGRGTDTQYF.

The gene calls are TRBV29-1 and TRBJ2-2; TRBD1 might be the D (5 bases). CDR1 and CDR2 from the germline V gene are SQVTM and ANQGSEA. Trimming removed 8 bases from V and 4 bases from J, with 11 bases in between. This CDR3 has 12 residues. CDR3 coding DNA: TGCAGCAGTACAGGTTTCACCGGGGAGCTGTTTTTT. Protein sequence: CSSTGFTGELFF.

In DNA, the CDR3 is TGCGCCAGCGCTCTAGAGTGGTCCTCTGGAAACACCATATATTTT. Its translation is CASALEWSSGNTIYF. The chain recombines TRBV5-1 with TRBJ1-3; D uncertain. The germline CDR1 and CDR2 sequences are SGHRS and YFSETQ. V lost 7 bases and J 0 bases, leaving 14 bases between the germline ends. The CDR3 loop spans 15 amino acids. The entire variable domain, with the rest obtained from reference TRBV5-1 and TRBJ1-3, is as follows: KAGVTQTPRYLIKTRGQQVTLSCSPISGHRSVSWYQQTPGQGLQFLFEYFSETQRNKGNFPGRFSGRQFSNSRSEMNVSTLELGDSALYLCASALEWSSGNTIYFGEGSWLTVV.

V gene TRBV5-1 combines with J gene TRBJ1-4, with 9 bases aligning to TRBD1. Germline-derived CDR1 and CDR2 are SGHRS and YFSETQ. J gave up 0 bases and V 4 bases, and 10 bases lay outside the gene matches. The CDR3 length is 18 residues. CDR3 amino acids: CASSHLPGQGSTNEKLFF. CDR3 DNA: TGCGCCAGCAGCCATCTTCCGGGACAGGGCTCAACTAATGAAAAACTGTTTTTT.

V and J are TRBV4-3 and TRBJ2-7; D not certain. The CDR3 totals 16 residues. Between the trimmed V and J ends, which lost 0 bases and 1 base, there was a span of 13 bases. The germline V gene has CDR1 LGHNA and CDR2 YSLEER. The CDR3 is CASSQESSAPSYEQYF. Written as DNA, the CDR3 is TGCGCCAGCAGCCAAGAGAGTTCGGCTCCTTCCTACGAGCAGTACTTC.

The chain couples TRBV6-5 to TRBJ2-1; perhaps TRBD1 as D (6 bases). V was cut by 7 bases and J by 12 bases, with 22 bases left in between. This CDR3 is 14 amino acids long. Per germline, CDR1 MNHEY and CDR2 SVGAGI. CDR3 in DNA: TGTGCCAGCAATCCGGGTACTTCGACACAGGGGCAGTTCTTC. Protein sequence: CASNPGTSTQGQFF.

The chain employs TRBV13 and TRBJ1-2; D might be TRBD1 (6 bases). V was pared by 0 bases and J by 6 bases, with 11 bases between. The CDR3 is 14 amino acids. CDR1 PRHDT and CDR2 FYEKMQ come from the germline V gene (reference sequence). In nucleotides, the CDR3 is TGTGCCAGCAGCTTAGGGACAGGCAAGCATGGCTACACCTTC. Translation gives CASSLGTGKHGYTF.